A single sample gave rise to the 6 T cell receptor beta chains below, sequenced in a study of OX40 agonist ivuxolimab in advanced cancers. The method was immunoSEQ multiplex PCR; TCRdb's version includes in-frame clones alone and lacks a portion of them. The data hold around 60,000 clones, with 84% observed a single time. The sample consisted of CD4+ or CD8+ T cells sorted from blood, taken in a trial of the OX40 agonist ivuxolimab. These receptor sequences come from an adult with an advanced solid tumor such as melanoma, head and neck, liver or kidney cancer.

The chain joins TRBV2 to TRBJ2-1; D is unresolved. V gave up 4 bases and J gave up 8 bases, with 12 bases separating them. Per the germline V gene, CDR1 is SNHLY and CDR2 is FYNNEI. The CDR3 runs 13 residues. CDR3 bases: TGTGCCAGCAGTGGTGAGGTTGGCGATGAGCAGTTCTTC. This encodes CASSGEVGDEQFF.

V and J are TRBV18 and TRBJ2-2, with 9 bases matching TRBD2. V shed 1 base, J shed 6 bases, and the junction held 6 bases outside the gene matches. The CDR3 runs 16 residues. Looked up from germline, CDR1 is KGHSH and CDR2 is LQKENI. The CDR3 coding sequence is TGTGCCAGCTCACCACAGATGAGCGGGGGGCCCGGGGAGCTGTTTTTT. This sequence encodes CASSPQMSGGPGELFF.

The chain carries TRBV5-4 and TRBJ2-1; 9 nucleotides align to TRBD2. Germline V CDR1 and CDR2: SGHNT, YYREEE (reference sequence). The CDR3 spans 16 residues. The J segment lost 8 bases and the V segment lost 2 bases, leaving 11 bases of the junction unmatched. The DNA of the CDR3 is TGTGCCAGCAGCTTTGGTCAATCTAGCGGGACCGATGAGCAGTTCTTC. It encodes CASSFGQSSGTDEQFF.

V gene TRBV6-1 combines with J gene TRBJ1-5; the match to TRBD1 covers 8 bases. The V segment lost 4 bases and the J segment 7 bases; nucleotides outside the gene matches: 9. The CDR3 is 15 amino acids. Germline-derived CDR1 and CDR2 are MNHNS and SASEGT. For the CDR3, the DNA is TGTGCCAGCAGTGTGGGCAGGGGGCCAGGACAGCCCCAGCATTTT. Residues: CASSVGRGPGQPQHF.

The J gene is TRBJ2-7, the V gene TRBV10-3, with D possibly TRBD2 on 5 matching bases. The germline V and J ends were trimmed by 3 bases and 4 bases, with 22 bases remaining between them. Germline loops: CDR1 ENHRY, CDR2 SYGVKD. This CDR3 is 17 amino acids long. The CDR3 DNA sequence: TGTGCCATCAGTGACCCGACCAGGAGAGAGGGCCGATACGAGCAGTACTTC. Its protein is CAISDPTRREGRYEQYF.

V gene TRBV6-5 combines with J gene TRBJ2-5; the match to TRBD1 covers 8 bases. The CDR3 has 13 amino acids. In germline, CDR1 is MNHEY, CDR2 SVGAGI. V was pared by 6 bases and J by 5 bases, with 5 bases of the junction left unmatched. The CDR3 region is CASSPDREETQYF. The CDR3 bases are TGTGCCAGCAGCCCGGACAGGGAGGAGACCCAGTACTTC.